Listed below are T cell receptor beta chains from one sample, sequenced in a study of a mutant IDH1 vaccine in newly diagnosed glioma. The assay was immunoSEQ multiplex PCR, and TCRdb's table has in-frame clones only and misses some. This table has more than 80,000 clones, about 80% appearing once. The specimen comprised PBMCs, sampled from a glioma patient treated with radiotherapy, temozolomide or both. The source of these receptors is a woman aged 45-65 years with glioma. Each CDR3 is given with its conserved first and last residue. Fields, in order: clone size, J gene, D gene, V gene, CDR3 protein, CDR3 DNA. D genes are given only for firm matches. Only some rows state a clone size, as once, few, many or a class for expanded clones.

>few|TRBJ1-5|TRBD1|TRBV18
CASSPGQGRYQPQHF
TGTGCCAGCTCACCAGGACAGGGGCGTTATCAGCCCCAGCATTTT
>few|TRBJ2-7|TRBD1|TRBV2
CASSEHIFTGGSEQYF
TGTGCCAGCAGTGAGCACATTTTTACAGGGGGGTCCGAGCAGTACTTC
>-|TRBJ1-1|-|TRBV5-4
CASSLAPGASLNTEAFF
TGTGCCAGCAGCCTGGCCCCGGGGGCCTCCCTGAACACTGAAGCTTTCTTT
>-|TRBJ2-7|-|TRBV7-2
CASSLNSYEQYF
TGTGCCAGCAGCTTAAACTCCTACGAGCAGTACTTC
>-|TRBJ1-2|-|TRBV5-6
CASSLRAGLNYGYTF
TGTGCCAGCAGCCTCCGAGCAGGACTTAACTATGGCTACACCTTC
>-|TRBJ2-3|-|TRBV25-1
CASSEYRGTDTQYF
TGTGCCAGCAGTGAATATAGGGGTACAGATACGCAGTATTTT
>-|TRBJ2-2|TRBD1|TRBV10-2
CASSETGVAGELFF
TGCGCCAGCAGTGAGACAGGGGTTGCCGGGGAGCTGTTTTTT
>few|TRBJ1-1|-|TRBV4-2
CASSLPGGTEAFF
TGTGCCAGCAGCTTACCCGGGGGCACTGAAGCTTTCTTT
>-|TRBJ2-5|-|TRBV7-2
CASSFSSLGFSGETQYF
TGTGCCAGCAGCTTCTCCTCTTTGGGTTTTTCTGGAGAGACCCAGTACTTC
>once|TRBJ1-5|-|TRBV19
CASTNAGRSQPQHF
TGTGCCAGTACCAACGCCGGGAGAAGTCAGCCCCAGCATTTT
>-|TRBJ1-1|-|TRBV7-2
CASSTGRTEAFF
TGTGCCAGCAGCACGGGTCGGACTGAAGCTTTCTTT
>-|TRBJ2-7|-|TRBV28
CASSFSRGGRYF
TGTGCCAGCAGTTTTTCAAGGGGAGGAAGGTACTTC
>few|TRBJ1-2|TRBD1|TRBV7-3
CASSSGQGYGYTF
TGTGCCAGCAGCTCGGGACAGGGCTATGGCTACACCTTC
>once|TRBJ2-1|-|TRBV7-6
CASSLFQNNEQFF
TGTGCCAGCAGCCTTTTCCAAAACAATGAGCAGTTCTTC
>-|TRBJ2-1|-|TRBV5-1
CASSGLGHNEQFF
TGCGCCAGCAGTGGACTGGGCCACAATGAGCAGTTCTTC
>once|TRBJ2-3|TRBD1|TRBV29-1
CSVERGTALTDTQYF
TGCAGCGTTGAAAGAGGGACAGCTCTCACAGATACGCAGTATTTT
>-|TRBJ2-7|-|TRBV6-6
CASSYEYEQYF
TGTGCCAGCAGTTACGAGTACGAGCAGTACTTC
>once|TRBJ1-2|TRBD1|TRBV10-3
CAISTGTGGYGYTF
TGTGCCATCAGCACCGGGACAGGAGGTTATGGCTACACCTTC
>-|TRBJ1-1|TRBD1|TRBV6-5
CASSRQGARPEAFF
TGTGCCAGCAGCCGACAGGGGGCGAGGCCTGAAGCTTTCTTT
>-|TRBJ1-4|TRBD1|TRBV29-1
CSARDSPNEKLFF
TGCAGCGCCAGGGACAGCCCTAATGAAAAACTGTTTTTT
>once|TRBJ2-1|TRBD1|TRBV30
CAWRGSPGTGTEQFF
TGTGCCTGGAGGGGAAGTCCCGGGACAGGGACTGAGCAGTTCTTC
>-|TRBJ1-2|-|TRBV28
CASSYGSGKFYGYTF
TGTGCCAGCAGTTACGGGTCCGGGAAATTTTACGGCTACACCTTC
>-|TRBJ1-2|TRBD1|TRBV25-1
CASSEPDRAGGGYTF
TGTGCCAGCAGTGAACCCGACAGGGCCGGGGGAGGCTACACCTTC
>-|TRBJ2-3|-|TRBV19
CASSIAVRSLGLDTQYF
TGTGCCAGTAGTATAGCCGTGAGGAGCCTTGGGTTAGATACGCAGTATTTT
>-|TRBJ2-7|-|TRBV6-6
CASSYGGNSYEQYF
TGTGCCAGCAGTTACGGGGGGAACTCCTACGAGCAGTACTTC
>-|TRBJ1-3|-|TRBV5-1
CASGAVWGNTIYF
TGCGCCTCCGGGGCCGTCTGGGGAAACACCATATATTTT
>few|TRBJ1-1|TRBD1|TRBV10-2
CASWTGRNTEAFF
TGCGCCAGTTGGACAGGGCGTAACACTGAAGCTTTCTTT
>-|TRBJ1-2|-|TRBV5-1
CASSLAAGVNYGYTF
TGCGCCAGCAGCTTGGCCGCAGGGGTTAACTATGGCTACACCTTC
>-|TRBJ1-3|TRBD1|TRBV9
CASSLTGSGNTIYF
TGTGCCAGCAGCCTGACAGGGTCGGGAAACACCATATATTTT
>-|TRBJ1-4|TRBD1|TRBV27
CASSAISGTGNEKLFF
TGTGCCAGCAGTGCGATCTCCGGGACAGGAAATGAAAAACTGTTTTTT
>-|TRBJ2-1|TRBD2|TRBV6-1
CASSGPGLVSNEQFF
TGTGCCAGCAGTGGCCCGGGACTAGTTAGTAATGAGCAGTTCTTC
>few|TRBJ2-7|TRBD1|TRBV27
CASSLSFDRGYEQYF
TGTGCCAGCAGTTTATCTTTCGACAGGGGCTACGAGCAGTACTTC
>-|TRBJ1-6|TRBD1|TRBV6-5
CASTSPGQGNSPLHF
TGTGCCAGCACCTCGCCGGGACAGGGTAATTCACCCCTCCACTTT
>-|TRBJ2-7|-|TRBV5-1
CASSDRRSSYEQYF
TGCGCCAGCAGCGACAGGAGGAGCTCCTACGAGCAGTACTTC
>-|TRBJ2-3|-|TRBV4-1
CASSQRSDTQYF
TGCGCCAGCAGCCAAAGGTCAGATACGCAGTATTTT
>-|TRBJ2-1|-|TRBV7-8
CASSSQGKQFF
TGTGCCAGCAGCTCACAGGGTAAGCAGTTCTTC
>-|TRBJ2-2|-|TRBV7-2
CASGWNTGELFF
TGTGCCAGCGGGTGGAACACCGGGGAGCTGTTTTTT
>-|TRBJ2-5|-|TRBV5-5
CASSLRAAMETQYF
TGTGCCAGCAGCTTGAGGGCTGCAATGGAGACCCAGTACTTC
>-|TRBJ1-4|-|TRBV6-6
CATSITNRANEKLFF
TGTGCCACCTCAATAACCAACAGAGCGAATGAAAAACTGTTTTTT
>-|TRBJ1-2|-|TRBV5-4
CASSPDTYGYTF
TGTGCCAGCAGCCCGGACACCTATGGCTACACCTTC
>few|TRBJ2-2|TRBD1|TRBV27
CASTPGTGLGGELFF
TGTGCCAGCACTCCCGGGACAGGGTTAGGCGGGGAGCTGTTTTTT
>-|TRBJ2-7|TRBD2|TRBV6-1
CASSEGTSGGRSYEQYF
TGTGCCAGCAGTGAAGGGACTAGCGGGGGACGCTCCTACGAGCAGTACTTC
>once|TRBJ2-6|TRBD2|TRBV5-1
CASSTGGAQGANVLTF
TGCGCCAGCTCCACGGGGGGGGCGCAGGGGGCCAACGTCCTGACTTTC
>-|TRBJ1-4|-|TRBV19
CASTRGSEKLFF
TGTGCCAGTACCAGAGGCAGTGAAAAACTGTTTTTT
>-|TRBJ1-2|-|TRBV28
CASSLFPQGYTF
TGTGCCAGCAGTTTATTCCCCCAAGGCTACACCTTC
>-|TRBJ1-2|-|TRBV7-9
CASSRDYGYTF
TGTGCCAGCAGCCGGGACTATGGCTACACCTTC
>-|TRBJ1-3|TRBD1|TRBV4-2
CASSRGTDSGNTIYF
TGTGCCAGCAGCCGTGGGACAGACTCTGGAAACACCATATATTTT
>-|TRBJ2-5|-|TRBV28
CASTGGNLQETQYF
TGTGCCAGCACAGGGGGGAACCTCCAAGAGACCCAGTACTTC
>few|TRBJ1-4|TRBD1|TRBV7-9
CASSLRQGNEKLFF
TGTGCCAGCAGCTTAAGACAGGGAAATGAAAAACTGTTTTTT
>-|TRBJ1-4|-|TRBV7-9
CASSLKGQRDEKLFF
TGTGCCAGCAGCTTAAAGGGACAAAGGGATGAAAAACTGTTTTTT
>-|TRBJ2-1|-|TRBV5-1
CASSFTSTNEQFF
TGCGCCAGCAGCTTCACCAGTACTAATGAGCAGTTCTTC
>-|TRBJ1-5|-|TRBV2
CASSPGTLYQPQHF
TGTGCCAGCAGTCCCGGGACCTTGTATCAGCCCCAGCATTTT
>-|TRBJ1-2|-|TRBV2
CASKFNYGYTF
TGTGCCAGCAAGTTTAACTATGGCTACACCTTC
>-|TRBJ1-3|TRBD1|TRBV19
CASSIAGTGAGNTIYF
TGTGCCAGTAGTATCGCCGGGACAGGGGCTGGAAACACCATATATTTT
>-|TRBJ2-7|-|TRBV7-9
CASSSNAAADAYEQYF
TGTGCCAGCAGCTCCAACGCGGCGGCGGATGCCTACGAGCAGTACTTC
>-|TRBJ1-1|TRBD1|TRBV7-2
CASRPNRGRYTEAFF
TGTGCCAGCAGACCTAACAGGGGGCGGTACACTGAAGCTTTCTTT
>-|TRBJ1-1|-|TRBV5-4
CASSFTRNTEAFF
TGTGCCAGCAGCTTCACAAGGAACACTGAAGCTTTCTTT
>-|TRBJ1-2|TRBD1|TRBV5-4
CASSSGIRDRGLEGYTF
TGTGCCAGCAGCTCGGGAATCCGGGACAGGGGGCTAGAAGGCTACACCTTC